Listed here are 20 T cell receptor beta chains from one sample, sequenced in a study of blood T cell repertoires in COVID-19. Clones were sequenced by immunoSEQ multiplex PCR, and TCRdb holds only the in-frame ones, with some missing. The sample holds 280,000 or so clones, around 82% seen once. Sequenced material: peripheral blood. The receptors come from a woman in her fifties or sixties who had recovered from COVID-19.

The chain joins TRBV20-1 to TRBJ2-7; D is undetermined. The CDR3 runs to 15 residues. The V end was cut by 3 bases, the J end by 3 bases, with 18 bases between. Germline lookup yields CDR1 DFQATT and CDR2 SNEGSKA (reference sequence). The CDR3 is CSASELSRPSYEQYF. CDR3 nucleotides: TGCAGTGCTAGTGAGCTCTCCCGCCCGAGCTACGAGCAGTACTTC.

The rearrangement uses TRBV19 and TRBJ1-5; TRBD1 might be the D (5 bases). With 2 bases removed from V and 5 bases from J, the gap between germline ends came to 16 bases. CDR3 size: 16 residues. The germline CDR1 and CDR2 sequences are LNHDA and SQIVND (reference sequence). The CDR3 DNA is TGTGCCAGTAGTATATGGGGGGAGCCCTCGGATCAGCCCCAGCATTTT. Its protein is CASSIWGEPSDQPQHF.

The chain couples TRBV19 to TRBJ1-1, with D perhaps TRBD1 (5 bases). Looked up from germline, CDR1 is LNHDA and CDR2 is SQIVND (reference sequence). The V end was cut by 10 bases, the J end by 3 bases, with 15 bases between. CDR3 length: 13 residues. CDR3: CAIGGSFDTEAFF. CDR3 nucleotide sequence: TGTGCCATCGGGGGGTCCTTCGACACTGAAGCTTTCTTT.

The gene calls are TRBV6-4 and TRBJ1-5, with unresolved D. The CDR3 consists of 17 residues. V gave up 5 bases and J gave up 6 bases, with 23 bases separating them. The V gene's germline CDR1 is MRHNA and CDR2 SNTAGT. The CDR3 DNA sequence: TGTGCCAGCAGTTCTGGTAGCCATTTGAATAGGAGTCAGCCCCAGCATTTT. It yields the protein CASSSGSHLNRSQPQHF.

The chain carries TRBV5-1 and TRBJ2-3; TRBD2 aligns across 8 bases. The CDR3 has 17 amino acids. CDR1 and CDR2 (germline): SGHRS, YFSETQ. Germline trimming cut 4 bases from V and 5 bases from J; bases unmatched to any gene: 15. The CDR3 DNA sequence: TGCGCCAGCAGCCTACGGACTAGCCCAAGGTTAGGAGATACGCAGTATTTT. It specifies CASSLRTSPRLGDTQYF.

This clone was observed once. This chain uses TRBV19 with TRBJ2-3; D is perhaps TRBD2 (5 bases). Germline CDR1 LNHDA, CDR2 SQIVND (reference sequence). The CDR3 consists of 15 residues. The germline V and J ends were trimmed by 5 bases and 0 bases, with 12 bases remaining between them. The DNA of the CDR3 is TGTGCCAGTAGTCCGACGGGAAGTAGCACAGATACGCAGTATTTT. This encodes CASSPTGSSTDTQYF.

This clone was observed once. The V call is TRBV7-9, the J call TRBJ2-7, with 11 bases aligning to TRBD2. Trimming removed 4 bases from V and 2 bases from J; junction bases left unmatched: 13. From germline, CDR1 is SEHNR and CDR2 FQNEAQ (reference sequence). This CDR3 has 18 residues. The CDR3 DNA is TGTGCCAGCAGCTCCGATACGAGCCCGGGACTAGCGGCCTACGAGCAGTACTTC. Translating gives CASSSDTSPGLAAYEQYF.

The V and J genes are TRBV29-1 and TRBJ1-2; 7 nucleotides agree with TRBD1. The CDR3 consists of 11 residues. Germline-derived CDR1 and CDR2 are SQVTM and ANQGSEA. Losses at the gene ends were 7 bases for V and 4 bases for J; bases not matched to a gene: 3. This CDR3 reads CSAGTAYGYTF. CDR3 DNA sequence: TGCAGCGCCGGGACAGCCTATGGCTACACCTTC.

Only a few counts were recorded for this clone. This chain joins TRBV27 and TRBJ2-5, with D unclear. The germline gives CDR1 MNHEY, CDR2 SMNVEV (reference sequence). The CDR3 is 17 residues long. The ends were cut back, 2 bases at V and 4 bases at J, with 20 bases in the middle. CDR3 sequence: CASSLSSFGSFLETQYF. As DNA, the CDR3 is TGTGCCAGCAGTTTAAGTAGCTTTGGCTCCTTCTTAGAGACCCAGTACTTC.

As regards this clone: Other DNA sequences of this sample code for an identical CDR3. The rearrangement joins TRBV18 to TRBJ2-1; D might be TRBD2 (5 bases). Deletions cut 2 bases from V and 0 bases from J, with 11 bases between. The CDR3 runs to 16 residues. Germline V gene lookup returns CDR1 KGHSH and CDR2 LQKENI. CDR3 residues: CASSPRGKSSYNEQFF. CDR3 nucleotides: TGTGCCAGCTCACCAAGAGGGAAAAGCTCCTACAATGAGCAGTTCTTC.

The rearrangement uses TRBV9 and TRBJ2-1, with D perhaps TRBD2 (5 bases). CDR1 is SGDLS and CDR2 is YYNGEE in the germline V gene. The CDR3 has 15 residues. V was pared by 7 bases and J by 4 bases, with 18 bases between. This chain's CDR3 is CASDVGGSFYNEQFF. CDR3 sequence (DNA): TGTGCCAGCGACGTCGGAGGCTCCTTTTACAATGAGCAGTTCTTC.

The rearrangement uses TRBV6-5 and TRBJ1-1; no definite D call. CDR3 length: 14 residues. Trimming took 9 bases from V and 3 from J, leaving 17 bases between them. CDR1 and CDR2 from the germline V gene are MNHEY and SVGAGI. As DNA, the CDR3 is TGTGCCAGTGACGGGAGGGCGCCGGACACTGAAGCTTTCTTT. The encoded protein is CASDGRAPDTEAFF.

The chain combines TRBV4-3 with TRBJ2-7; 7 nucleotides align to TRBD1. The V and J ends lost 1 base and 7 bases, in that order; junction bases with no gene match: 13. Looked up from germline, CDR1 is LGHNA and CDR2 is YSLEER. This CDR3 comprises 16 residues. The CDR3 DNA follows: TGCGCCAGCAGCCAAGGGGCACAGGGGAGAATGAGGGAGCAGTACTTC. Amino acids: CASSQGAQGRMREQYF.

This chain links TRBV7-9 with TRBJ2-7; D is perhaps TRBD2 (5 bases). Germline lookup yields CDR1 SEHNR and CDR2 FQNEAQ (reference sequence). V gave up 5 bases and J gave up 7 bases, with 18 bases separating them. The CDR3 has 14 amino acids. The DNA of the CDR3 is TGTGCCAGCAGCCATACGGGGTCTACGAGGGAGCAGTACTTC. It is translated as CASSHTGSTREQYF.

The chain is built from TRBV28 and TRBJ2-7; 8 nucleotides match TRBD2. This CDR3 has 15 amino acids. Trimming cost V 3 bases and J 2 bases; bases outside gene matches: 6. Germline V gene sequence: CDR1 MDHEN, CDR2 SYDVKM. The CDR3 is CASSLSGSWAYEQYF. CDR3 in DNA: TGTGCCAGCAGTTTGAGCGGGAGCTGGGCCTACGAGCAGTACTTC.

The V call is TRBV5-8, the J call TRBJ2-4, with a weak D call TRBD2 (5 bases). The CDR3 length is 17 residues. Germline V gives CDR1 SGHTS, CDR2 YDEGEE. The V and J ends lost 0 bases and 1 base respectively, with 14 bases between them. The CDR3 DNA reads TGTGCCAGCAGCTTGGACGTCGGGGTGTCGGCCAAAAACATTCAGTACTTC. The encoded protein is CASSLDVGVSAKNIQYF.

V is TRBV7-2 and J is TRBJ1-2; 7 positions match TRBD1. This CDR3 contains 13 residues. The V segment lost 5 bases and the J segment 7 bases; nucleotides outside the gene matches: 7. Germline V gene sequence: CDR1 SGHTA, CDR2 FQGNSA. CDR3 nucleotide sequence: TGTGCCAGCAGCATGACAGGGAGAAGTGGCTACACCTTC. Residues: CASSMTGRSGYTF. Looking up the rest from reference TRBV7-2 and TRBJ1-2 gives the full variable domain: GAGVSQSPSNKVTEKGKDVELRCDPISGHTALYWYRQSLGQGLEFLIYFQGNSAPDKSGLPSDRFSAERTGGSVSTLTIQRTQQEDSAVYLCASSMTGRSGYTFGSGTRLTVV.

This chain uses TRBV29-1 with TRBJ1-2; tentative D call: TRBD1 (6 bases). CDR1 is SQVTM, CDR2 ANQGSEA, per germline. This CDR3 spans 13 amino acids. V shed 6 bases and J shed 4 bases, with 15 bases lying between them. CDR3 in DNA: TGCAGCGTGGAGGGGGGGACGAGCTATGGCTACACCTTC. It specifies CSVEGGTSYGYTF.

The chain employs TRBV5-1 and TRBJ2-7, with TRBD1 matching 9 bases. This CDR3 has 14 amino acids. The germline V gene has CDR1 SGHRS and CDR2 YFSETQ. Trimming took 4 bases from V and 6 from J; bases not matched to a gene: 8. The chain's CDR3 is CASSLRDRALEQYF. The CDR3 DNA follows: TGCGCCAGCAGCCTACGGGACAGGGCTCTCGAGCAGTACTTC.

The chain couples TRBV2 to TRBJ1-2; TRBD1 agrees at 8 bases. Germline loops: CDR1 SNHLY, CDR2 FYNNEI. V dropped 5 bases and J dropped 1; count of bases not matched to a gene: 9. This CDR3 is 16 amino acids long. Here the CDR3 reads CASSLRGTGINYGYTF. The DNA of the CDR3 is TGTGCCAGCAGTCTAAGAGGGACAGGCATTAACTATGGCTACACCTTC.